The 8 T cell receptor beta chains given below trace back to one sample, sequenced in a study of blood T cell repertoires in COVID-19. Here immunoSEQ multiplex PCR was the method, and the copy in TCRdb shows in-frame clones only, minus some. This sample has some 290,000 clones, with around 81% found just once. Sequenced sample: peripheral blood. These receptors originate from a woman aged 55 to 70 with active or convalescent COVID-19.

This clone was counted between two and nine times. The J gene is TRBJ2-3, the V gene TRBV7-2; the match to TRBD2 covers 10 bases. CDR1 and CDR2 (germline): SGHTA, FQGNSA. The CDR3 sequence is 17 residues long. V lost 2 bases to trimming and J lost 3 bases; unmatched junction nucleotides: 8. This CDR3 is CASSLQLQRGGTDTQYF. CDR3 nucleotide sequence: TGTGCCAGCAGCTTACAACTTCAGCGGGGGGGTACAGATACGCAGTATTTT.

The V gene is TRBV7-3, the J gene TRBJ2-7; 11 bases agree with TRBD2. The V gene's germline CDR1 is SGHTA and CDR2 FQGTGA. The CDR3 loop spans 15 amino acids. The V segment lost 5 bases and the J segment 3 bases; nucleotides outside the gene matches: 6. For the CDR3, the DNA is TGTGCCAGCAGCCCGGGGACTAGCGGTAACTACGAGCAGTACTTC. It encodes CASSPGTSGNYEQYF.

The CDR3 nucleotides are TGTGCCAGCTCACCAGGACTAGCGGCGTCCTACGAGCAGTACTTC. It specifies CASSPGLAASYEQYF. The chain links TRBV18 to TRBJ2-7, with 10 bases that match TRBD2. The germline CDR1 and CDR2 sequences are KGHSH and LQKENI. The junction had 2 bases not matched to a gene; V was cut back by 2 bases and J by 1 base. This CDR3 is 15 amino acids long.

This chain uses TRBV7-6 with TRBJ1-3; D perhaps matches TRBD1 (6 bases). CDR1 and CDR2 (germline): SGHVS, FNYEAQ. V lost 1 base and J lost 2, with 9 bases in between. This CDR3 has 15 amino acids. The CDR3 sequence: CASSLGTATGNTIYF. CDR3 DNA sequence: TGTGCCAGCAGCTTAGGGACAGCGACTGGAAACACCATATATTTT.

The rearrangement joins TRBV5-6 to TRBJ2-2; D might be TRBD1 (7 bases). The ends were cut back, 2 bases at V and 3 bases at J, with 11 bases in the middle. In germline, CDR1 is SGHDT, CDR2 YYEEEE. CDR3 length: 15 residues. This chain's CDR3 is CASSFGGGDTGELFF. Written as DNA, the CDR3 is TGTGCCAGCAGCTTCGGAGGGGGCGACACCGGGGAGCTGTTTTTT.

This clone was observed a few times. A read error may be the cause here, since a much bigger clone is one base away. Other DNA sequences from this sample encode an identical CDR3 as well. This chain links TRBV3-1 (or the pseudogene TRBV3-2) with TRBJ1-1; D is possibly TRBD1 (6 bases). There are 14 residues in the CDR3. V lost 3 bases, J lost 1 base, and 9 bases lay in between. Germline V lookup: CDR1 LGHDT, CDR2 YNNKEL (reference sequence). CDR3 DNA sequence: TGTGCCAGCAGCCAGTTACAGGGGAACACTGAAGCTTTCTTT. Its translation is CASSQLQGNTEAFF.

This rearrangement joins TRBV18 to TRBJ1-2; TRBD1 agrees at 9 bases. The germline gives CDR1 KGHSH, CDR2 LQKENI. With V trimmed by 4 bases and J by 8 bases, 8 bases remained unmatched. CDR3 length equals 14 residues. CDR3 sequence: CASSLPGQGPGYTF. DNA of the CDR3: TGTGCCAGCTCACTCCCGGGACAGGGTCCCGGCTACACCTTC.

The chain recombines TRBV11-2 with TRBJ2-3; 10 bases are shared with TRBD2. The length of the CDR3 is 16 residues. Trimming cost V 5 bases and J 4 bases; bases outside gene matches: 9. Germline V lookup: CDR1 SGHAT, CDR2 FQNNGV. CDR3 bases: TGTGCCAGCAGCCCTCGGACTAGCGGTATATCAGATACGCAGTATTTT. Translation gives CASSPRTSGISDTQYF.